Sequencing of this T cell receptor beta chain was carried out in a study of early T cells in non-severe SARS-CoV-2 infection. Separate cDNA molecules each had unique molecular identifiers attached to them. From the 5' RACE reads, TCRdb called clonotypes with MiXCR, one entry per CDR3 protein. The data hold roughly 100,000 distinct CDR3 sequences, with around 13% observed a single time. Ten or more counts support this clonotype. The V and J ends lost 2 bases and 7 bases respectively, with 14 bases between them. Looked up from germline, CDR1 is MNHNY and CDR2 is SVGAGI (reference sequence). The CDR3 contains 14 residues.

V gene TRBV6-6 combines with J gene TRBJ2-5, with D possibly being TRBD2 (6 bases). The sequencing input was whole blood. This sequence was found in an adult who was a healthcare worker with PCR-confirmed SARS-CoV-2 infection or an uninfected control (not recorded which). The CDR3 DNA is TGTGCCAGCAGTTACGGCGGGACGGCATGGACCCAGTACTTC. Amino acid sequence: CASSYGGTAWTQYF.